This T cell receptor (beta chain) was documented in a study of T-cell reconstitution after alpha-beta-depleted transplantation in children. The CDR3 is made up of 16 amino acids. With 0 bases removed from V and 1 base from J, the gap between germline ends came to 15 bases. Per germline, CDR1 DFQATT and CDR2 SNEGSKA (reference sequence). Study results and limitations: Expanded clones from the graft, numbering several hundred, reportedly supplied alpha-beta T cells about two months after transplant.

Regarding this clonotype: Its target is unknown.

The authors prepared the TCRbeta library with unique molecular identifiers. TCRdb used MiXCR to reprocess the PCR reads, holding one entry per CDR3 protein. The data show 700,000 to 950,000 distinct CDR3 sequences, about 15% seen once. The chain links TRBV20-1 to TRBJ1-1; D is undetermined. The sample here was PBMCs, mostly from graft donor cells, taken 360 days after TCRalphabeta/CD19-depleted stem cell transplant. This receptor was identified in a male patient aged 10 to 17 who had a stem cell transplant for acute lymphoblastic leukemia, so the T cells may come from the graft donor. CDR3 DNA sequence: TGCAGTGCTAGAGATCCCCTCCTGCCCCGGAACACTGAAGCTTTCTTT. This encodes CSARDPLLPRNTEAFF.